This T cell receptor (beta chain) was observed in a study of T cell responses to AZD1222 COVID-19 vaccine. Sequencing used immunoSEQ multiplex PCR; TCRdb keeps in-frame clones, though not all of them. This table holds fewer than 100,000 clones, roughly 84% found once. Whole-study results and caveats: Compared with day 0, the breadth and depth of the Spike-specific TCR repertoire rose significantly after two doses of AZD1222. Close to half of spike-specific TCRs reportedly recognize unmutated variant regions. White British ancestry dominated among donors, who included more females, and clonal diversity was possibly underestimated.

Concerning this clone itself: Its antigen is not identified.

Material: peripheral blood, obtained 28 days after the second AZD1222 dose. This clonotype was obtained from an adult who received the AZD1222 COVID-19 vaccine.

CDR3 amino acids: CASSRDLADTQYF. The DNA of the CDR3 is TGTGCCAGCAGCCGCGATCTAGCAGATACGCAGTATTTT. V gene TRBV7-3 combines with J gene TRBJ2-3; D remains ambiguous. Trimming cost V 5 bases and J 4 bases, with 10 bases left between them. CDR3 size: 13 residues. From germline, CDR1 is SGHTA and CDR2 FQGTGA. Together with reference TRBV7-3 and TRBJ2-3, the CDR3 gives the full variable domain: GAGVSQTPSNKVTEKGKYVELRCDPISGHTALYWYRQSLGQGPEFLIYFQGTGAADDSGLPNDRFFAVRPEGSVSTLKIQRTERGDSAVYLCASSRDLADTQYFGPGTRLTVL.